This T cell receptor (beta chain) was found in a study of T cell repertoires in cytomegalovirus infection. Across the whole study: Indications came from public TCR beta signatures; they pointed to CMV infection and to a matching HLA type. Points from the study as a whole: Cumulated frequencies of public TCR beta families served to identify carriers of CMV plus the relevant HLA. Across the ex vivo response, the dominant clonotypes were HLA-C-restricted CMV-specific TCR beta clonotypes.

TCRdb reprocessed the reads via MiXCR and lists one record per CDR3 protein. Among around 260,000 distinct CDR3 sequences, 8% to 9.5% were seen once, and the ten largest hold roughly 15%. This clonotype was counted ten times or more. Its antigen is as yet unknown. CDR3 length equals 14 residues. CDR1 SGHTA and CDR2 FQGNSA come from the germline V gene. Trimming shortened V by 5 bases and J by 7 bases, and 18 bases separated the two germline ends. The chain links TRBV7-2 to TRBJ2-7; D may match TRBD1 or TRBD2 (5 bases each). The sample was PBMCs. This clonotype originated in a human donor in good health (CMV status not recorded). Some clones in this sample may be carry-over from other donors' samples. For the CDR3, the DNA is TGTGCCAGCAGCGCCGGGACCTACCTCGGGGAGCAGTACTTC. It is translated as CASSAGTYLGEQYF.